This T cell receptor (beta chain) was recovered during a study of fetal regulatory T cell absence and autoimmunity. Study-wide results and caveats: Pancreas and cord blood did not differ much in TRB family usage. Pancreas TCRs were oligoclonally enriched versus cord blood, some clones over 85-fold.

Concerning this clone itself: Its antigen is not known.

The method was immunoSEQ multiplex PCR; TCRdb's version includes in-frame clones alone and lacks a portion of them. This sample yields about 95,000 clones, of which more than 70% are seen a single time; less than 2.5% belongs to the top ten. Trimming took 3 bases from V and 6 from J, leaving 16 bases between them. CDR3 length: 15 amino acids. Germline loops: CDR1 SGHKS, CDR2 YYEKEE (reference sequence). This clonotype was sampled from a male donor with IPEX syndrome. The chain uses TRBV5-5 and TRBJ2-1; no clear D. Sample: pancreas tissue. The CDR3 DNA is TGTGCCAGCAGCTCTCGGGCCCTATGGATCAATGAGCAGTTCTTC. This gives the protein CASSSRALWINEQFF.